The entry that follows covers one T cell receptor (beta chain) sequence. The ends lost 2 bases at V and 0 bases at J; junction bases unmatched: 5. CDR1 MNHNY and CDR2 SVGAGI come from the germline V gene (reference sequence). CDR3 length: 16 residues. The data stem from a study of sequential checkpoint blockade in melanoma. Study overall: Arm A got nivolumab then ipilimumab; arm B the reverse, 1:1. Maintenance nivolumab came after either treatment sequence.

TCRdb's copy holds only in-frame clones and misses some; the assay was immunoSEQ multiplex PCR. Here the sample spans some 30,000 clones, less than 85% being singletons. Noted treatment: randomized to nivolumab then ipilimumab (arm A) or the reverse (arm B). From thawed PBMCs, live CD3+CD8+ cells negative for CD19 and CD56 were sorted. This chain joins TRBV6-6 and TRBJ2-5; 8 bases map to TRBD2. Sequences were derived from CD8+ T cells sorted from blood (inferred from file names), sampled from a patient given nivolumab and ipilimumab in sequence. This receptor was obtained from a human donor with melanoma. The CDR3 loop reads CASSYRTSLYQETQYF. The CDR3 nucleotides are TGTGCCAGCAGTTACAGGACTAGCCTGTACCAAGAGACCCAGTACTTC.